The 15 T cell receptor beta chains listed next were all sequenced from one sample in a study of blood T cell repertoires in COVID-19. The table came from immunoSEQ multiplex PCR; TCRdb's copy has only in-frame clones and leaves some out. The top ten clones hold about 6.9% of a sample with 100,000 to 110,000 clones, about 88% of them seen once. Material for sequencing was peripheral blood. Source of these receptors: a man between 25 and 39 years old in a cohort sampled during active COVID-19.

The CDR3 DNA reads as TGTGCCAGTAGTATCCAGCGGGGGGCCACAGATACGCAGTATTTT. Protein product: CASSIQRGATDTQYF. The chain uses TRBV19 and TRBJ2-3, with 9 bases aligning to TRBD2. The V segment lost 3 bases and the J segment 2 bases; nucleotides outside the gene matches: 3. In germline, CDR1 is LNHDA, CDR2 SQIVND (reference sequence). The CDR3 extends over 15 amino acids.

This clone was recorded once. V is TRBV21-1 and J is TRBJ2-1; the listed D gene, TRBD1, was not tested against the DNA. TRBV21-1 corresponds to a pseudogene. The length of the CDR3 is 17 residues. CDR3 sequence: CASSKKGPGQGANEQFF. In nucleotides, the CDR3 is TGTGCCAGCAGCAAAAAAGGACCGGGACAGGGGGCGAATGAGCAGTTCTTC.

This chain connects TRBV12-3 or TRBV12-4 to TRBJ1-4; no firm D call. This CDR3 is built from 13 residues. Deletions cut 2 bases from V and 8 bases from J, with 9 bases between. DNA of the CDR3: TGTGCCAGCAGTTTATCCGAGGTAGAAAAACTGTTTTTT. It encodes CASSLSEVEKLFF.

V usage is TRBV29-1 and J usage is TRBJ1-1, with a weak D call TRBD1 (5 bases). Germline CDR1 reads SQVTM; CDR2 reads ANQGSEA. This CDR3 contains 11 residues. CDR3 protein: CSVGTHTEAFF. DNA of the CDR3: TGCAGTGTAGGGACTCACACTGAAGCTTTCTTT.

This clone was observed a few times. The chain is built from TRBV6-6 and TRBJ1-4, with TRBD1 matching 7 bases. The length of the CDR3 is 15 residues. V lost 4 bases to trimming and J lost 7 bases; unmatched junction nucleotides: 9. The germline gives CDR1 MNHNY, CDR2 SVGAGI (reference sequence). DNA for the CDR3: TGTGCCAGCAGTTTGAAAGAGGGGGCGCCTGAAAAACTGTTTTTT. This codes for CASSLKEGAPEKLFF.

The chain recombines TRBV9 with TRBJ1-1, with 10 bases that match TRBD1. Germline V CDR1 and CDR2: SGDLS, YYNGEE. This CDR3 has 15 residues. V was pared by 4 bases and J by 4 bases, with 7 bases of the junction left unmatched. CDR3 in amino acids: CASSSWTGGGTEAFF. Here the CDR3 DNA reads TGTGCCAGCAGCTCCTGGACAGGGGGGGGCACTGAAGCTTTCTTT.

The chain carries TRBV11-2 and TRBJ2-3, with D unclear. The CDR3 runs to 15 residues. The V and J ends lost 0 bases and 4 bases respectively, with 11 bases between them. Germline values: CDR1 SGHAT, CDR2 FQNNGV. CDR3 DNA: TGTGCCAGCAGCTTAGACCCCATCGCGGCAGATACGCAGTATTTT. Translated: CASSLDPIAADTQYF.

The rearrangement joins TRBV7-2 to TRBJ1-3, with TRBD1 matching 9 bases. V shed 4 bases and J 4 bases; nucleotides not matched to a gene: 5. There are 15 residues in the CDR3. Germline assignment: CDR1 SGHTA and CDR2 FQGNSA. The DNA for the CDR3 is TGTGCCAGCAGCTGGGGACAGGGAAAAGGAAACACCATATATTTT. It translates to CASSWGQGKGNTIYF.

This clone was seen a handful of times. The V and J genes are TRBV14 and TRBJ1-2, with a possible D match to TRBD1 (5 bases). V was clipped by 0 bases and J by 0 bases, with 5 bases between them. Germline assignment: CDR1 SGHDN and CDR2 FVKESK. This CDR3 region has 14 residues. CDR3 amino acids: CASSQETANYGYTF. The CDR3 DNA is TGTGCCAGCAGCCAAGAGACAGCTAACTATGGCTACACCTTC.

The rearrangement links TRBV19 to TRBJ1-4; TRBD1 is a possible D gene (5 bases). The CDR3 spans 16 residues. Trimming cost V 4 bases and J 10 bases, with 22 bases left between them. The germline gives CDR1 LNHDA, CDR2 SQIVND (reference sequence). The CDR3 DNA reads as TGTGCCAGTAGTACCAGACAGTCCTCACGGCCAGTAAAACTGTTTTTT. Amino acid sequence: CASSTRQSSRPVKLFF.

The chain has TRBV19 and TRBJ2-7, with TRBD1 as a possible D gene (7 bases). V was pared by 5 bases and J by 0 bases, with 14 bases between. The CDR3 is 15 amino acids. Germline CDR1 and CDR2: LNHDA and SQIVND (reference sequence). The CDR3 sequence: CASSPEGQSSYEQYF. In DNA form, the CDR3 reads TGTGCCAGTAGTCCGGAGGGACAGAGCTCCTACGAGCAGTACTTC.

The chain has TRBV27 and TRBJ2-1; D perhaps matches TRBD2 (6 bases). This CDR3 has 17 amino acids. Germline lookup yields CDR1 MNHEY and CDR2 SMNVEV (reference sequence). Trimming took off 6 bases at V and 2 bases at J, with 20 bases between the two ends. The CDR3 here is CASSPAGGRGTYNEQFF. CDR3 bases: TGTGCCAGCAGCCCGGCGGGTGGGCGGGGAACCTACAATGAGCAGTTCTTC.

The chain is built from TRBV10-3 and TRBJ2-7; 9 nucleotides agree with TRBD1. Germline V gene sequence: CDR1 ENHRY, CDR2 SYGVKD. Germline trimming cut 6 bases from V and 3 bases from J; bases unmatched to any gene: 9. The CDR3 sequence is 15 residues long. This chain's CDR3 is CAIRQERTGVYEQYF. The CDR3 DNA sequence: TGTGCCATCAGGCAGGAGAGGACAGGGGTCTACGAGCAGTACTTC.

The V and J genes are TRBV2 and TRBJ2-7; D possibly corresponds to TRBD1 (5 bases). V lost 6 bases to trimming and J lost 1 base, with 7 bases between them. This CDR3 has 12 amino acids. Germline V CDR1 and CDR2: SNHLY, FYNNEI. In nucleotides, the CDR3 is TGTGCCAGCAGACCAGGGTCCTACGAGCAGTACTTC. Residues: CASRPGSYEQYF.

This clone has more than one count but fewer than ten. The rearrangement links TRBV6-1 to TRBJ1-2; 9 nucleotides align to TRBD1. J was trimmed by 4 bases and V by 1 base; bases with no gene match: 4. Per the germline V gene, CDR1 is MNHNS and CDR2 is SASEGT. The CDR3 runs 15 residues. In DNA form, the CDR3 reads TGTGCCAGCAGTGAAGATACAGGGGGCGCCTATGGCTACACCTTC. Its translation: CASSEDTGGAYGYTF.